This TCR beta chain was identified during a study of blood T cell repertoires in COVID-19. Overall study: COVID-19 samples collected from the United States, Italy and Spain covered acute and convalescent phases.

As processed by the authors: Amplifying reference gene primers gave estimates of nucleated cell counts. Produced via immunoSEQ multiplex PCR; TCRdb's table is partial and in-frame only. The DNA was the basis for D and trimming; V, J and clone size are from that table. The table lists under 450,000 clones, under 85% of them singletons. This clone has a handful of counts. V lost 3 bases to trimming and J lost 4 bases; unmatched junction nucleotides: 2. In germline, CDR1 is SGHAT, CDR2 FQNNGV. The CDR3 contains 13 residues. This sequence was found in a woman aged 45-59 years who had recovered from COVID-19. V gene TRBV11-2 combines with J gene TRBJ1-2; 7 bases agree with TRBD1. The material sequenced was PBMCs or T cells enriched from blood (not recorded which). The CDR3 reads CASSLGQSYGYTF. The CDR3 DNA follows: TGTGCCAGCAGCTTGGGACAGTCCTATGGCTACACCTTC.